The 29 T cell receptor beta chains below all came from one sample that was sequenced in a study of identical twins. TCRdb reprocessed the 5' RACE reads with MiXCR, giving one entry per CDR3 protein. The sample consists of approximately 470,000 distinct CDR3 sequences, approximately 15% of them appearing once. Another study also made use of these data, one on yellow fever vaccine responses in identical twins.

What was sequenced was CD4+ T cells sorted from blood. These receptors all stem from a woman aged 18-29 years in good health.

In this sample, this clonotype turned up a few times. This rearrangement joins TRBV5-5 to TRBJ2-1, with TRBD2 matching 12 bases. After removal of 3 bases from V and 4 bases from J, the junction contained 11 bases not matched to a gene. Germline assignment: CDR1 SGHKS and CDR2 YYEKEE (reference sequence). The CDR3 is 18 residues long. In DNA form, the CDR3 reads TGTGCCAGCAGCTCCCTAGGACTAGCGGGGTACAATTACAATGAGCAGTTCTTC. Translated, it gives CASSSLGLAGYNYNEQFF.

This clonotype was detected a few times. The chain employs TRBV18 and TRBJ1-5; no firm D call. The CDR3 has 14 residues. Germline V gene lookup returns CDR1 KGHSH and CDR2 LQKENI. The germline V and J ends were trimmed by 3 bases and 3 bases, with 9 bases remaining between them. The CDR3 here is CASSPFDINQPQHF. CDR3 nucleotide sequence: TGTGCCAGCTCACCGTTTGACATCAATCAGCCCCAGCATTTT.

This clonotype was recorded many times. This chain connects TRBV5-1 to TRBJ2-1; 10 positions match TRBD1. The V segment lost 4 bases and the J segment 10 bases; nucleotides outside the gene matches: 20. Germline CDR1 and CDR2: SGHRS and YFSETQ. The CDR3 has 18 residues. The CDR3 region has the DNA TGCGCCAGCAGCCCCCGCCCCGGACAGGGGGTACTCGGGACCGAGCAGTTCTTC. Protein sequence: CASSPRPGQGVLGTEQFF.

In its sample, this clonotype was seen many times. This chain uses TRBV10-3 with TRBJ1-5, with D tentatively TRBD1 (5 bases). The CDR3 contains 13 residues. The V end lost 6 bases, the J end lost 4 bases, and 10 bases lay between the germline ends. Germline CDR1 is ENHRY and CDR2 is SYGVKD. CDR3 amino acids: CAISGPGNQPQHF. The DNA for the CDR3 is TGTGCCATCAGCGGGCCAGGGAATCAGCCCCAGCATTTT.

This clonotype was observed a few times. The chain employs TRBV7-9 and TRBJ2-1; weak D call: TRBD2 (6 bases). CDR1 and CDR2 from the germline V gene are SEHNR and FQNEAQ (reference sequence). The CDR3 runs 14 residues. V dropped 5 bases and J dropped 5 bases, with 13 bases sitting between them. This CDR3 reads CASSHLGTDNEQFF. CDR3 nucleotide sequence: TGTGCCAGCAGCCACCTCGGGACTGACAATGAGCAGTTCTTC.

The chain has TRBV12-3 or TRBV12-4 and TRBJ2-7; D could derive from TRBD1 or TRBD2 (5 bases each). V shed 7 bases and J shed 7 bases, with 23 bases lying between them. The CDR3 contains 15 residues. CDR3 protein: CASTLGVEGPREQYF. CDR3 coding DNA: TGTGCCAGCACCTTGGGTGTAGAGGGACCTAGGGAGCAGTACTTC.

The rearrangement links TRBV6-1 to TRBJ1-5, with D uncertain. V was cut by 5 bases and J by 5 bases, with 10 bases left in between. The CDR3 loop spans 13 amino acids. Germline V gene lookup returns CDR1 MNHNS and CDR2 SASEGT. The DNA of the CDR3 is TGTGCCAGCAGTAGGAGGGCGGATCAGCCCCAGCATTTT. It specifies CASSRRADQPQHF.

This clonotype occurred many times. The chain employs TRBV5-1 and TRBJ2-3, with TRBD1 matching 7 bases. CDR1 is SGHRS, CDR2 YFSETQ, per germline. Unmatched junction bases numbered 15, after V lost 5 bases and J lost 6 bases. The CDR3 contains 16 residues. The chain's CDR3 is CASSNGRAGGEDTQYF. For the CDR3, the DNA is TGCGCCAGCAGTAATGGACGGGCAGGGGGAGAGGATACGCAGTATTTT.

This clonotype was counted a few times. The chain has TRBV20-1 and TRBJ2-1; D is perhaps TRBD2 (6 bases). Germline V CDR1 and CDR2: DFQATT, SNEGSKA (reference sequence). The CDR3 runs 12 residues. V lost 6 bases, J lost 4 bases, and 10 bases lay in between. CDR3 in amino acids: CSAGTEYNEQFF. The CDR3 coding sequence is TGCAGTGCCGGGACTGAGTACAATGAGCAGTTCTTC.

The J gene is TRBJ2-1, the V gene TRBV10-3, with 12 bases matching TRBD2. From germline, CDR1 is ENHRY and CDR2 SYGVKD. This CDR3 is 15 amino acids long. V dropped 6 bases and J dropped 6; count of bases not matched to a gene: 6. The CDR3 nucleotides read TGTGCCATCAGGGCGACTAGCGGGGGTCTCAATGAGCAGTTCTTC. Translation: CAIRATSGGLNEQFF.

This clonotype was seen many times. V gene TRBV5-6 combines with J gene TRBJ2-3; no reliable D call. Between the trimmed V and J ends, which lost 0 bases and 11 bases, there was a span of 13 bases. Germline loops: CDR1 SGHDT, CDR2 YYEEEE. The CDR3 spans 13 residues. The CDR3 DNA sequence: TGTGCCAGCAGCTTGGCCGAAACCTTGAGGCAGTATTTT. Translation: CASSLAETLRQYF.

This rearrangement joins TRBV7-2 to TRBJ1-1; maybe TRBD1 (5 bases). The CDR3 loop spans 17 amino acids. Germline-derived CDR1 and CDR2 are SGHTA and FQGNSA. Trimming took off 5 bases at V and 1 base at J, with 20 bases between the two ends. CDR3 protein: CASSRAGVGLSNTEAFF. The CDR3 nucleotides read TGTGCCAGCAGCCGGGCGGGGGTCGGTTTATCGAACACTGAAGCTTTCTTT.

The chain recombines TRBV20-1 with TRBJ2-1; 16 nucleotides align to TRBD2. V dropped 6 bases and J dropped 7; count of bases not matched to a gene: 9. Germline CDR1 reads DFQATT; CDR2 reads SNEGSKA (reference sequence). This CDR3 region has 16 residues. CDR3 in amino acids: CSAPGTSGGARNEQFF. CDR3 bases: TGCAGTGCCCCTGGGACTAGCGGGGGGGCTAGAAATGAGCAGTTCTTC.

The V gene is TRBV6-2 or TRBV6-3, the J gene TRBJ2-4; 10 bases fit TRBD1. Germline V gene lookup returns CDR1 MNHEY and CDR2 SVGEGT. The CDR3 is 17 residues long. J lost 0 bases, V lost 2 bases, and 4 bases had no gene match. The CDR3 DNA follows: TGTGCCAGCAGTTACCGACAGGGGGCAGGAGCCAAAAACATTCAGTACTTC. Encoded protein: CASSYRQGAGAKNIQYF.

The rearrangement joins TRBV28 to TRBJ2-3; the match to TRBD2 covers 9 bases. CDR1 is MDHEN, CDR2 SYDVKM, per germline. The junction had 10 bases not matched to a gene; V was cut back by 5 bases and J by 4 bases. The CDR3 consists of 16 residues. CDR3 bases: TGTGCCAGCAGTACCGGTAGCGGGAGTTACGCAGATACGCAGTATTTT. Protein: CASSTGSGSYADTQYF. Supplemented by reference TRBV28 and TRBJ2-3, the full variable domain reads DVKVTQSSRYLVKRTGEKVFLECVQDMDHENMFWYRQDPGLGLRLIYFSYDVKMKEKGDIPEGYSVSREKKERFSLILESASTNQTSMYLCASSTGSGSYADTQYFGPGTRLTVL.

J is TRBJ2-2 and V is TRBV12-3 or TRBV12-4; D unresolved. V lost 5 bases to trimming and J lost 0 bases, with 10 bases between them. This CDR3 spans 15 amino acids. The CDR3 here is CASSPFPPNTGELFF. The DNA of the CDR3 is TGTGCCAGCAGTCCGTTCCCCCCGAACACCGGGGAGCTGTTTTTT.

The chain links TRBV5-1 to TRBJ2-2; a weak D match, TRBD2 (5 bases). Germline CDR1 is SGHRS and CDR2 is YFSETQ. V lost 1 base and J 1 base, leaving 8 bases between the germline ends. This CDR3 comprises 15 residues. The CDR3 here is CASSLIALNTGELFF. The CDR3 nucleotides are TGCGCCAGCAGCTTGATAGCGCTGAACACCGGGGAGCTGTTTTTT.

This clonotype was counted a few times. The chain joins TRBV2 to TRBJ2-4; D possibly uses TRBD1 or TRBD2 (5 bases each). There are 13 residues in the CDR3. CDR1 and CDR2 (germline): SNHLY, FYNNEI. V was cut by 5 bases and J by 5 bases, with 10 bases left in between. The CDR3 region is CASSRDRENIQYF. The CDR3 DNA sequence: TGTGCCAGCAGTAGGGACCGAGAAAACATTCAGTACTTC.

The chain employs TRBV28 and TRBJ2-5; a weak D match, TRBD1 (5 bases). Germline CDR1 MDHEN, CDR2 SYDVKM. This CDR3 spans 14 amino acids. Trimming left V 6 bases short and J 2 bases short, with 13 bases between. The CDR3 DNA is TGTGCCAGCAGGCTGACAGCAAAACAAGAGACCCAGTACTTC. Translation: CASRLTAKQETQYF. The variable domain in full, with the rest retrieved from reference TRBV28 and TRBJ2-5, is DVKVTQSSRYLVKRTGEKVFLECVQDMDHENMFWYRQDPGLGLRLIYFSYDVKMKEKGDIPEGYSVSREKKERFSLILESASTNQTSMYLCASRLTAKQETQYFGPGTRLLVL.

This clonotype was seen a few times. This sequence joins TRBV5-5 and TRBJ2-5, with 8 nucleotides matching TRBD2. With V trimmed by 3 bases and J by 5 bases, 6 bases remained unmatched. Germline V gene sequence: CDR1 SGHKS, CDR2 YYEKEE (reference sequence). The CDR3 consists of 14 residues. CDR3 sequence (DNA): TGTGCCAGCAGCTCGGGAGGGGGTGAGGAGACCCAGTACTTC. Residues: CASSSGGGEETQYF. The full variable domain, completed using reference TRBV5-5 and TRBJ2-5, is DAGVTQSPTHLIKTRGQQVTLRCSPISGHKSVSWYQQVLGQGPQFIFQYYEKEERGRGNFPDRFSARQFPNYSSELNVNALLLGDSALYLCASSSGGGEETQYFGPGTRLLVL.

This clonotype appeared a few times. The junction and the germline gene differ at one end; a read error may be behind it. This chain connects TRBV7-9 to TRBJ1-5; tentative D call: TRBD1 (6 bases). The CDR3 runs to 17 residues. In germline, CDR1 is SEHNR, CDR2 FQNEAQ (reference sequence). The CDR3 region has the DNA TGTGCCAGCAGTTTAGACGCGGGGGGCGTCGGGAATCAGCCCCAGCATTTT. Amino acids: CASSLDAGGVGNQPQHF. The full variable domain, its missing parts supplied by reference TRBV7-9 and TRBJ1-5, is DTGVSQNPRHKITKRGQNVTFRCDPISEHNRLYWYRQTLGQGPEFLTYFQNEAQLEKSRLLSDRFSAERPKGSFSTLEIQRTEQGDSAMYLCASSLDAGGVGNQPQHFGDGTRLSIL.

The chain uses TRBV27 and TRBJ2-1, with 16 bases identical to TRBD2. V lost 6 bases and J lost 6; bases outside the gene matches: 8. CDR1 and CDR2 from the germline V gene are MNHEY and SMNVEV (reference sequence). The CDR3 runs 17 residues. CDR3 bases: TGTGCCAGCAGGGGACTAGCGGGAGGGCCCCCTCGCAATGAGCAGTTCTTC. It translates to CASRGLAGGPPRNEQFF.

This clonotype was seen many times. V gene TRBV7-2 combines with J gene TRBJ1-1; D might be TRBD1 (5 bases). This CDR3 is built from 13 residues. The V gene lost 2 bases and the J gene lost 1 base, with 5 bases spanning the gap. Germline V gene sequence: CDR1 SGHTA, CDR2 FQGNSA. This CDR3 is CASSLRGNTEAFF. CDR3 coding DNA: TGTGCCAGCAGCTTAAGGGGGAACACTGAAGCTTTCTTT.

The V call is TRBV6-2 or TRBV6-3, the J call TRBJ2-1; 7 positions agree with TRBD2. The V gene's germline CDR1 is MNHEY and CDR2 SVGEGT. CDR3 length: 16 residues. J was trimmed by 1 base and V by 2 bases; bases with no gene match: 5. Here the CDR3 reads CASSYTAGVSYNEQFF. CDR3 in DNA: TGTGCCAGCAGTTACACGGCGGGAGTGTCCTACAATGAGCAGTTCTTC.

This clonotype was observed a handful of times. Here the CDR3 reads CSARDQLAGANFYEQFF. The CDR3, as DNA: TGCAGTGCTAGAGATCAGCTAGCGGGAGCTAATTTCTATGAGCAGTTCTTC. V is TRBV20-1 and J is TRBJ2-1, with TRBD2 identical over 10 bases. CDR3 length: 17 residues. CDR1 and CDR2 from the germline V gene are DFQATT and SNEGSKA (reference sequence). V was clipped by 0 bases and J by 8 bases; unmatched bases: 13.

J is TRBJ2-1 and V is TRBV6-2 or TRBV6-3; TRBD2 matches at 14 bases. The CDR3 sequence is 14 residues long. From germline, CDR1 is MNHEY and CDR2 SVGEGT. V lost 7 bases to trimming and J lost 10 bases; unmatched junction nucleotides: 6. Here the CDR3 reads CASKGLAGVQEQFF. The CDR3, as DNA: TGTGCCAGCAAGGGACTAGCGGGAGTGCAGGAGCAGTTCTTC.

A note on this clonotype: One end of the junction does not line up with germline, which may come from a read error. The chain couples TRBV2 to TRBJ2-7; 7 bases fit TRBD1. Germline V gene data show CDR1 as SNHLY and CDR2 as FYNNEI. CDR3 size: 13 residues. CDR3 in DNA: TGTACCAGTGGGGCAGGGGGACGGATCGAGCAGTACTTC. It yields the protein CTSGAGGRIEQYF.

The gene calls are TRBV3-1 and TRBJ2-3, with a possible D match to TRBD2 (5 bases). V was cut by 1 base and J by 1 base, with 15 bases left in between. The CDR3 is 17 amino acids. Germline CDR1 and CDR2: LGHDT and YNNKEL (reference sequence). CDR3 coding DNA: TGTGCCAGCAGCCAAGTAGGACTGACCCGAGGCACAGATACGCAGTATTTT. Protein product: CASSQVGLTRGTDTQYF.

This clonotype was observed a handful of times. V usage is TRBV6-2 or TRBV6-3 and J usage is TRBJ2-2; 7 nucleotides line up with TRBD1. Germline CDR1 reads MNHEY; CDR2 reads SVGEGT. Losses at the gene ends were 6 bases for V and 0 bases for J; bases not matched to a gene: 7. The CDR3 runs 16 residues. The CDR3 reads CASRSDRAPNTGELFF. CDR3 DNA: TGTGCCAGCAGGTCCGACAGGGCCCCGAACACCGGGGAGCTGTTTTTT.